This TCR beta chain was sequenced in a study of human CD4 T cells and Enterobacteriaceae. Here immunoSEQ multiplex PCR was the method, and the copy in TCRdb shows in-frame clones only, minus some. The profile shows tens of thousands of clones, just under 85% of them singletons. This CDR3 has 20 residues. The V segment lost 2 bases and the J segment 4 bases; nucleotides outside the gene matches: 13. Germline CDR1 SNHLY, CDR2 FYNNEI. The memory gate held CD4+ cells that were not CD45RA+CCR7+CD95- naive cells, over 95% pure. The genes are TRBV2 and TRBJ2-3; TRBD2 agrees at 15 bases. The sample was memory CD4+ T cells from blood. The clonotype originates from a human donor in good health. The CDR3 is CASSEYTPGLAGGVADTQYF. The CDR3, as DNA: TGTGCCAGCAGTGAATACACTCCGGGACTAGCGGGAGGAGTAGCAGATACGCAGTATTTT.